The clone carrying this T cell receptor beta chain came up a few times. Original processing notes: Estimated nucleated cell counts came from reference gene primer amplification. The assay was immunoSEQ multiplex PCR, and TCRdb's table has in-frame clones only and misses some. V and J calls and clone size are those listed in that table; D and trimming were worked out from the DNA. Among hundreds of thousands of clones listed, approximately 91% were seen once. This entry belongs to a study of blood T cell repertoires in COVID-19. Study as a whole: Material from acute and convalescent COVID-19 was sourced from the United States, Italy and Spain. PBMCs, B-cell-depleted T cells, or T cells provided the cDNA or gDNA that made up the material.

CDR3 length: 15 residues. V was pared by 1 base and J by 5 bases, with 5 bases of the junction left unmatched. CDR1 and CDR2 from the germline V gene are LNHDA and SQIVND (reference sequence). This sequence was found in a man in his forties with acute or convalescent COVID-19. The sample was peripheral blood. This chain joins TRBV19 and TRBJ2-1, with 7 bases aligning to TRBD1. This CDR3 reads CASSIGRGSNNEQFF. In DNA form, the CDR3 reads TGTGCCAGTAGTATAGGCAGGGGGAGCAACAATGAGCAGTTCTTC.